Listed here are 4 T cell receptor beta chains from one sample, sequenced in a study of blood T cell repertoires in COVID-19. Assay: immunoSEQ multiplex PCR; the TCRdb copy retains only in-frame clones and omits some. The sample holds around 130,000 clones, approximately 85% seen once. Material: peripheral blood. The origin of the receptors is a human donor in a cohort sampled during active COVID-19.

The chain combines TRBV19 with TRBJ2-5; 7 bases line up with TRBD1. Germline assignment: CDR1 LNHDA and CDR2 SQIVND (reference sequence). V was pared by 5 bases and J by 0 bases, with 3 bases of the junction left unmatched. CDR3 length: 14 residues. The DNA of the CDR3 is TGTGCCAGTAGTCCACAGGGGAACCAAGAGACCCAGTACTTC. Its translation: CASSPQGNQETQYF.

The chain couples TRBV6-5 to TRBJ1-5; tentative D call: TRBD1 (5 bases). Germline V gives CDR1 MNHEY, CDR2 SVGAGI. Trimming removed 2 bases from V and 4 bases from J, with 6 bases in between. The CDR3 runs to 13 residues. In nucleotides, the CDR3 is TGTGCCAGCAGTTACAGACAGAATCAGCCCCAGCATTTT. Amino acid sequence: CASSYRQNQPQHF.

This sequence joins TRBV19 and TRBJ2-6; TRBD1 matches 7 bases. V trimming: 6 bases; J trimming: 0 bases; junction bases outside the gene matches: 14. Germline lookup yields CDR1 LNHDA and CDR2 SQIVND (reference sequence). There are 19 residues in the CDR3. CDR3 sequence: CASSPQQTGPDSGANVLTF. In DNA form, the CDR3 reads TGTGCCAGTAGCCCTCAACAGACAGGGCCTGACTCTGGGGCCAACGTCCTGACTTTC.

CDR3 sequence (DNA): TGTGCCACCAGTGATTCCCGGACAGGTGCGATCGGGGAGCTGTTTTTT. Translation gives CATSDSRTGAIGELFF. The V gene is TRBV24-1, the J gene TRBJ2-2; 7 nucleotides line up with TRBD1. The V segment lost 2 bases and the J segment 7 bases; nucleotides outside the gene matches: 9. The CDR3 covers 16 residues. Germline CDR1 reads KGHDR; CDR2 reads SFDVKD.